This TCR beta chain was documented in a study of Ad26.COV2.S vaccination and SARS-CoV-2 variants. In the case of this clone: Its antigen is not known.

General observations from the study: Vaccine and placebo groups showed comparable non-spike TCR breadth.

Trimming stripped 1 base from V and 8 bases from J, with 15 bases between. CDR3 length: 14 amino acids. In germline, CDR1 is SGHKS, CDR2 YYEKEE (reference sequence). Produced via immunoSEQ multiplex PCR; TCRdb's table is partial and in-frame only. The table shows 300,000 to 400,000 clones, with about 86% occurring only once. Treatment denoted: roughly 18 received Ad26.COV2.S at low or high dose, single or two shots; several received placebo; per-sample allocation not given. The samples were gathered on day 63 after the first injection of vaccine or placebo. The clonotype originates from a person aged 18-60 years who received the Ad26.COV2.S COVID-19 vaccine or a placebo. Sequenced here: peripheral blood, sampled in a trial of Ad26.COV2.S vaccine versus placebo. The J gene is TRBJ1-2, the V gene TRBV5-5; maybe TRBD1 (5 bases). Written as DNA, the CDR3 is TGTGCCAGCAGCTTGATTCAGGGCGGTTGGGGCTACACCTTC. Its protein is CASSLIQGGWGYTF.